Presented here are 10 T cell receptor beta chains from one specimen sequenced in a study of type 1 regulatory T cells (dated by TCRdb to about 2021). TCRdb shows the sequencer as Illumina MiSeq. TCRdb reprocessed the public reads (quality trimming at Q25 with fastp, clone calling with MiXCR) and kept in-frame beta chains. Rows with one shared CDR3 protein collapse into an entry with the most common genes and DNA. This sample holds tens of thousands of distinct CDR3 sequences; 12% were observed only once. The leading ten clones occupy 7% to 9% of the sample. These receptors have no identified antigens. The sequencing sample was made of cultured non-Tr1 T cells, either the whole culture or a sorted T cell fraction (not recorded which). The cell subset or site label on this specimen signifies: non-Tr1 population from the T-allo10 product. These receptors all come from a human donor in good health.

CDR3 in DNA: TGTGCCACCAGTGACCTGGGGGGGCTACAAGAGACCCAGTACTTC. It codes for CATSDLGGLQETQYF. This chain uses TRBV24-1 with TRBJ2-5; the D gene is possibly TRBD2 (7 bases). Trimming left V 4 bases short and J 2 bases short, with 13 bases between. The CDR3 consists of 15 residues. Looked up from germline, CDR1 is KGHDR and CDR2 is SFDVKD.

Turning to this clonotype: This may be a read error, as it is one base from a much larger clone. Because it lacks the conserved phenylalanine or tryptophan at the end, this CDR3 is likely a read error. CDR3 bases: TGTGCCAGCAGAAGGGGTGGAAAGGGAGAGACCCAGTACTCC. Translating gives CASRRGGKGETQYS. The V gene is TRBV27, the J gene TRBJ2-5, with D maybe TRBD1 (5 bases). This CDR3 comprises 14 residues. Germline CDR1 reads MNHEY; CDR2 reads SMNVEV (reference sequence). V was shortened by 6 bases and J by 4 bases, with 15 bases between the two germline ends.

The rearrangement links TRBV5-1 to TRBJ1-6; 7 bases line up with TRBD1. Germline V CDR1 and CDR2: SGHRS, YFSETQ. This CDR3 spans 15 amino acids. V gave up 5 bases and J gave up 11 bases; unmatched junction bases: 13. CDR3 nucleotide sequence: TGCGCCAGCAGACACGCTGACAGGGAGTTTACACCCCTCCACTTT. Residues: CASRHADREFTPLHF.

The table lists this clonotype with a few counts. The gene calls are TRBV24-1 and TRBJ2-5, with a tentative D call TRBD2 (5 bases). The CDR3 is 15 amino acids. Germline assignment: CDR1 KGHDR and CDR2 SFDVKD. V lost 3 bases, J lost 1 base, and 11 bases lay in between. CDR3 loop: CATSDPSGIQETQYF. In nucleotides, the CDR3 is TGTGCCACCAGTGATCCCTCGGGAATCCAAGAGACCCAGTACTTC.

The table lists this clonotype with many counts. V is TRBV10-3 and J is TRBJ2-5, with 9 bases that match TRBD1. Germline CDR1 and CDR2: ENHRY and SYGVKD. V was clipped by 7 bases and J by 5 bases; unmatched bases: 5. The CDR3 spans 13 residues. Written as DNA, the CDR3 is TGTGCCATCAAGGGGACAGGGCGGGAGACCCAGTACTTC. Translating gives CAIKGTGRETQYF.

As for this clonotype: One end of the junction varies from germline; a read error may be responsible. V is TRBV7-2 and J is TRBJ2-5; 12 nucleotides agree with TRBD2. CDR3 size: 17 residues. The germline V gene has CDR1 SGHTA and CDR2 FQGNSA. The CDR3 loop reads CASSLQGTSGSQETRYF. The CDR3 DNA sequence: TGTGCCAGCAGCTTACAAGGGACTAGCGGGTCCCAAGAGACCCGGTACTTC.

There are many counts of this clonotype. The chain links TRBV28 to TRBJ2-1; 8 nucleotides line up with TRBD1. Germline CDR1 is MDHEN and CDR2 is SYDVKM. The junction had 11 bases not matched to a gene; V was cut back by 8 bases and J by 5 bases. The CDR3 is made up of 15 amino acids. CDR3 coding DNA: TGTGCCAGCCCCCCCTTGACAGGGGATAACAATGAGCAGTTCTTC. Protein: CASPPLTGDNNEQFF.

This clonotype was counted at least ten times. CDR3 in amino acids: CASSTLINNEQFF. CDR3 nucleotide sequence: TGTGCCAGCAGTACCCTTATCAACAATGAGCAGTTCTTC. The rearrangement joins TRBV28 to TRBJ2-1; no firm D call. Germline CDR1 is MDHEN and CDR2 is SYDVKM. Between the trimmed V and J ends, which lost 5 bases and 5 bases, there was a span of 10 bases. The CDR3 contains 13 residues.

V and J are TRBV12-3 or TRBV12-4 and TRBJ2-3; D could derive from TRBD1 or TRBD2 (5 bases each). The CDR3 has 12 residues. Between the trimmed V and J ends, which lost 8 bases and 4 bases, there was a span of 10 bases. Here the CDR3 DNA reads TGTGCCAGCGGCAGAGGGGCAGATACGCAGTATTTT. Translation gives CASGRGADTQYF.

This clonotype was detected a few times. This chain links TRBV9 with TRBJ2-7, with TRBD1 matching over 10 bases. CDR3 size: 15 residues. Germline V gives CDR1 SGDLS, CDR2 YYNGEE. The junction had 11 bases not matched to a gene; V was cut back by 4 bases and J by 7 bases. The CDR3: CASSRAGQGLMEQYF. CDR3 nucleotide sequence: TGTGCCAGCAGCAGGGCGGGACAGGGGCTTATGGAGCAGTACTTC.